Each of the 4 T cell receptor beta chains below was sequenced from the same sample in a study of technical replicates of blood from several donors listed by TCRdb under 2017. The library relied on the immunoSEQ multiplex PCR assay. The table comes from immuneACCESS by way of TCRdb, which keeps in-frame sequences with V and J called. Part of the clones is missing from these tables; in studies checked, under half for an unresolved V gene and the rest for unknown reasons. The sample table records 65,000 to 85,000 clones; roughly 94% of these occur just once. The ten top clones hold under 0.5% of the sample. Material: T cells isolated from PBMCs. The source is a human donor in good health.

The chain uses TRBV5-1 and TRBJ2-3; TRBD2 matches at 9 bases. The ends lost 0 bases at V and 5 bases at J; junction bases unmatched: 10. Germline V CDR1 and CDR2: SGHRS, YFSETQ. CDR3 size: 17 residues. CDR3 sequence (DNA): TGCGCCAGCAGCTTGGAGGGGCGGGAGGGCCTAGGAGATACGCAGTATTTT. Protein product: CASSLEGREGLGDTQYF.

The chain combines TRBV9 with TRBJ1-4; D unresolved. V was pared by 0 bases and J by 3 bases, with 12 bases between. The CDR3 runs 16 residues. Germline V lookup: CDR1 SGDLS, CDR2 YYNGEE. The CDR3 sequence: CASSVGGSGANEKLFF. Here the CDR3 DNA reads TGTGCCAGCAGCGTAGGAGGATCCGGGGCTAATGAAAAACTGTTTTTT.

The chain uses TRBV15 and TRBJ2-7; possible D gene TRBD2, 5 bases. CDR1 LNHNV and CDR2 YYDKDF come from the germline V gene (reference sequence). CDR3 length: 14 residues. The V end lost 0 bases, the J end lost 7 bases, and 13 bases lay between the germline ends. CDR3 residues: CATSREVEGWEQYF. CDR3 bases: TGTGCCACCAGCAGAGAAGTTGAGGGTTGGGAGCAGTACTTC.

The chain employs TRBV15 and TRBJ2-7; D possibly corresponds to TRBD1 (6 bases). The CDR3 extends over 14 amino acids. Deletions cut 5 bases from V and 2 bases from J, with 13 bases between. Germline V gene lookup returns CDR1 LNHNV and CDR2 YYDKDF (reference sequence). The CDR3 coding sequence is TGTGCCACCAGCCGAATAGGACAGCCCTACGAGCAGTACTTC. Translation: CATSRIGQPYEQYF.